This TCR beta chain was sequenced in a study of T cells in Graves' hyperthyroidism and ophthalmopathy. The overall study: Specimen type is peripheral blood, collected at initial diagnosis prior to any treatment. Study results and caveats: The authors' 13 V-J model separated ophthalmopathy from stable hyperthyroidism.

Germline-derived CDR1 and CDR2 are SGHTA and FQGTGA. With V trimmed by 5 bases and J by 8 bases, 9 bases remained unmatched. The CDR3 is 14 amino acids. Using RNA transcripts as the source, TCR beta CDR3 regions were amplified. Researchers ran a first-round RT-PCR on the TCR CDR3 using the HTBI primer set. TCRdb ran MiXCR on the multiplex PCR reads and lists one entry per CDR3 protein. The sample yields approximately 400,000 distinct CDR3 sequences, less than 20% seen once. Clinicians diagnosed patients from clinical symptoms, serum thyroxine and TRAb, thyroid ultrasound and orbital computed tomography. Points on this clonotype: The antigen is unknown.

This sequence originates from a woman younger than 35 with Graves' hyperthyroidism. The sequenced sample consisted of blood. The J gene is TRBJ2-1, the V gene TRBV7-3, with TRBD2 matching over 7 bases. CDR3 amino acids: CASSLGLVSDEQFF. In nucleotides, the CDR3 is TGTGCCAGCAGCCTCGGACTAGTTAGCGATGAGCAGTTCTTC.